These T cell receptor beta chains were read from a single sample in a study of T-cell memory formation after mild COVID-19. MiXCR was run by TCRdb on the 5' RACE reads, yielding one entry per CDR3 protein. Of roughly 380,000 distinct CDR3 sequences listed, over 25% were seen once; the top ten hold roughly 14%. Specimen: PBMCs or a T cell subset sorted from them (not recorded which). The receptors derive from an adult woman who had mild COVID-19 (a few samples of this study predate the infection). Cell type and time point are not known. CDR3s include the opening cysteine and the closing phenylalanine or tryptophan. The D gene is left open where the match is weak. Expanded clones are given a class, and other clones once, few, many or no size at all.

j_call,clone_size,d_call,v_call,cdr3_nt,cdr3_aa
TRBJ1-2,few,NA,TRBV30,TGTGCCTGGAGCGGCGGGTTGTATGGCTACACCTTC,CAWSGGLYGYTF
TRBJ1-1,few,NA,TRBV6-2/TRBV6-3,TGTGCCAGCAGTTTATTGGCGAACACTGAAGCTTTCTTT,CASSLLANTEAFF
TRBJ2-7,few,NA,TRBV6-5,TGTGCCAGCAGCCCCCAGGGCGGGATGAGCTCCTACGAGCAGTACTTC,CASSPQGGMSSYEQYF
TRBJ2-1,many,TRBD2,TRBV7-6,TGTGCCAGCAGCCCGGGGAGGACTAGCGGTTACAATGAGCAGTTCTTC,CASSPGRTSGYNEQFF
TRBJ2-7,few,TRBD1,TRBV29-1,TGCAGCGTTGCCCCGGGACAGGGGTCGTCCTACGAGCAGTACTTC,CSVAPGQGSSYEQYF
TRBJ1-2,few,TRBD1,TRBV11-3,TGTGCCAGCAGTGAAGGAGCAAGGATAGGACAGGCGGACAACTATGGCTACACCTTC,CASSEGARIGQADNYGYTF
TRBJ1-2,few,NA,TRBV2,TGTGCCCCAGCACCATGGGTACATGGCTACACCTTC,CAPAPWVHGYTF
TRBJ1-6,many,TRBD1,TRBV11-2,TGTGCCAGCAGCTTAGGGGCAGGGGGGAATTCACCCCTCCACTTT,CASSLGAGGNSPLHF
TRBJ1-4,NA,NA,TRBV4-2,TGTGCCAGCAGCCATGCTGATGAAGGTTGGGAAAAACTGTTTTTT,CASSHADEGWEKLFF
TRBJ1-6,NA,TRBD1,TRBV20-1,TGCAGTGCAAAGTCTACCGGGACAGGGTATAATTCACCCCTCCACTTT,CSAKSTGTGYNSPLHF
TRBJ2-2,NA,TRBD2,TRBV5-4,TGTGCCAGCAGCTCACTAGCGGCTAACACCGGGGAGCTGTTTTTT,CASSSLAANTGELFF
TRBJ2-5,few,NA,TRBV18,TGTGCCAGCTCACCGGGCCCCATCGGGTTAGAGACCCAGTACTTC,CASSPGPIGLETQYF
TRBJ2-6,few,NA,TRBV29-1,TGCAGCGCCCAGACGGACTTAGACTCTGGGGCCAACGTCCTGACTTTC,CSAQTDLDSGANVLTF
TRBJ2-1,NA,TRBD1,TRBV7-2,TGTGCCAGCAGCTTAGACAGGGGGTCCTACAATGAGCAGTTCTTC,CASSLDRGSYNEQFF
TRBJ2-7,many,NA,TRBV12-3/TRBV12-4,TGTGCCAGCAGTTTACGGCAGGGGAACCACGAGCAGTACTTC,CASSLRQGNHEQYF
TRBJ2-7,few,TRBD1,TRBV2,TGTGCCAGCAGTGAACAGGGGGCATCCTACGAGCAGTACTTC,CASSEQGASYEQYF
TRBJ2-1,NA,NA,TRBV7-2,TGTGCCAGCAGCCACAAATTGTTCAATGAGCAGTTCTTC,CASSHKLFNEQFF
TRBJ2-3,few,NA,TRBV12-3/TRBV12-4,TGTGCCAGCAGTTTAGTCACTCTCGTCACAGATACGCAGTATTTT,CASSLVTLVTDTQYF
TRBJ2-7,few,NA,TRBV12-3/TRBV12-4,TGTGCCAGCAGTTTGGTATTCACATCCGAGCAGTACTTC,CASSLVFTSEQYF
TRBJ1-2,once,NA,TRBV29-1,TGCAGCGTTGAACGACCGTACTATGGCTACACCTTC,CSVERPYYGYTF
TRBJ2-1,NA,NA,TRBV5-4,TGTGCCAGCAGCCCGGACAGAAACCCCAACAATGAGCAGTTCTTC,CASSPDRNPNNEQFF
TRBJ2-1,many,TRBD1,TRBV20-1,TGCAGTGCAACAGGGGGCAGGGAGCAGTTCTTC,CSATGGREQFF
TRBJ2-1,many,NA,TRBV12-3/TRBV12-4,TGTGCCAGCAGTCCAATCCGGTCACAGGCCTCCAATGAGCAGTTCTTC,CASSPIRSQASNEQFF
TRBJ2-3,NA,TRBD2,TRBV20-1,TGCAGTGCCTTCCCCGGGGGGGCCGTGAGCACAGATACGCAGTATTTT,CSAFPGGAVSTDTQYF
TRBJ1-4,NA,NA,TRBV19,TGTGCCAGTAGTATAGTCGGGCCTTATAATGAAAAACTGTTTTTT,CASSIVGPYNEKLFF
TRBJ2-3,NA,NA,TRBV12-3/TRBV12-4,TGTGCCAGCACCCGGGGAGATACGCAGTATTTT,CASTRGDTQYF
TRBJ1-4,few,NA,TRBV7-9,TGTGCCAGCAGCCCTTGGGCTAATGAAAAACTGTTTTTT,CASSPWANEKLFF
TRBJ2-7,NA,TRBD2,TRBV29-1,TGCAGCGTTGTTGGTTCTGGGACTAGTTTCTACGAGCAGTACTTC,CSVVGSGTSFYEQYF
TRBJ2-5,NA,NA,TRBV27,TGTGCCAGCAGTTTAGACGGCAGGTTCGGAGAGACCCAGTACTTC,CASSLDGRFGETQYF
TRBJ2-5,few,NA,TRBV2,TGTGCCAGCAGTGATCCCTGGAACTCCGCGGAGACCCAGTACTTC,CASSDPWNSAETQYF
TRBJ2-1,NA,NA,TRBV30,TGTGCCTGGAGTCACGGGGCTCCTTACAATGAGCAGTTCTTC,CAWSHGAPYNEQFF